The next 25 T cell receptor beta chains were all read from a single sample in a study of long-term antiretroviral therapy in people with HIV. Running of the v3.0 immunoSEQ assay took place at survey level. The assay was immunoSEQ multiplex PCR, and TCRdb's table has in-frame clones only and misses some. The table lists some 28,000 clones, approximately 95% of them singletons, with over 3% in the top ten. This specimen was unsorted PBMCs, taken 5.3 years after starting antiretroviral therapy. Source of these receptors: a middle-aged man with HIV.

The chain is built from TRBV10-2 and TRBJ1-6; 8 bases match TRBD1. The junction had 7 bases not matched to a gene; V was cut back by 6 bases and J by 0 bases. The CDR3 is 17 amino acids. CDR1 and CDR2 (germline): WSHSY, SAAADI. As DNA, the CDR3 is TGCGCCAGCAGGGGGACAGGACCGAGCTCCTATAATTCACCCCTCCACTTT. Translated: CASRGTGPSSYNSPLHF.

The V call is TRBV19, the J call TRBJ1-6, with 10 bases that match TRBD1. This CDR3 comprises 17 residues. From germline, CDR1 is LNHDA and CDR2 SQIVND (reference sequence). After removal of 1 base from V and 10 bases from J, the junction contained 10 bases not matched to a gene. CDR3 nucleotide sequence: TGTGCCAGTAGTATAGCAGGCTTGACAGGGGGCGAATCACCCCTCCACTTT. It codes for CASSIAGLTGGESPLHF. Using reference TRBV19 and TRBJ1-6 for the parts outside the CDR3, the full variable domain is DGGITQSPKYLFRKEGQNVTLSCEQNLNHDAMYWYRQDPGQGLRLIYYSQIVNDFQKGDIAEGYSVSREKKESFPLTVTSAQKNPTAFYLCASSIAGLTGGESPLHFGNGTRLTVT.

This rearrangement joins TRBV28 to TRBJ1-2; D may be TRBD1 (6 bases). The germline V gene encodes CDR1 MDHEN and CDR2 SYDVKM. V was clipped by 5 bases and J by 0 bases, with 10 bases between them. The CDR3 extends over 14 amino acids. CDR3 loop: CASSRGASNYGYTF. DNA of the CDR3: TGTGCCAGCAGTCGGGGGGCATCTAACTATGGCTACACCTTC.

The CDR3 region is CAIRGAGGTDTQYF. The CDR3 bases are TGTGCCATCAGGGGGGCAGGGGGCACAGATACGCAGTATTTT. The V and J genes are TRBV10-3 and TRBJ2-3, with TRBD1 as a possible D gene (6 bases). CDR1 is ENHRY, CDR2 SYGVKD, per germline. The CDR3 loop spans 14 amino acids. V lost 6 bases and J lost 1, with 11 bases in between.

The V gene is TRBV13, the J gene TRBJ2-7; D is ambiguous. The CDR3 runs to 13 residues. Germline V CDR1 and CDR2: PRHDT, FYEKMQ (reference sequence). The V end was cut by 5 bases, the J end by 0 bases, with 8 bases between. The CDR3 nucleotides are TGTGCCAGCAGCGCAAAGGCCTCCTACGAGCAGTACTTC. Amino acid sequence: CASSAKASYEQYF.

This chain connects TRBV7-9 to TRBJ1-4, with unresolved D. CDR3 length: 14 residues. The germline CDR1 and CDR2 sequences are SEHNR and FQNEAQ (reference sequence). The germline V and J ends were trimmed by 5 bases and 3 bases, with 10 bases remaining between them. The CDR3 nucleotides are TGTGCCAGCAGCCTCAGAGGGCCTAATGAAAAACTGTTTTTT. Translation gives CASSLRGPNEKLFF.

The chain joins TRBV28 to TRBJ1-3, with D perhaps TRBD1 (5 bases). Germline CDR1 reads MDHEN; CDR2 reads SYDVKM. V dropped 0 bases and J dropped 3 bases, with 9 bases sitting between them. The CDR3 runs to 15 residues. The CDR3 sequence is CASSLWTENGNTIYF. For the CDR3, the DNA is TGTGCCAGCAGTTTATGGACAGAGAATGGAAACACCATATATTTT.

The chain employs TRBV4-1 and TRBJ2-7; 11 bases are shared with TRBD2. CDR3 length: 16 residues. The ends lost 1 base at V and 4 bases at J; junction bases unmatched: 6. Germline V CDR1 and CDR2: MGHRA, YSYEKL. The CDR3, as DNA: TGCGCCAGCAGCCAAGGACCCACTAGCGGGGGTTACGAGCAGTACTTC. Its protein product is CASSQGPTSGGYEQYF.

This sequence joins TRBV7-9 and TRBJ1-1; no clear D. Germline V lookup: CDR1 SEHNR, CDR2 FQNEAQ (reference sequence). The CDR3 totals 16 residues. V lost 1 base and J 1 base, leaving 13 bases between the germline ends. The CDR3 region has the DNA TGTGCCAGCAGCTTAGGGTACGCCACGGCGAACACTGAAGCTTTCTTT. It specifies CASSLGYATANTEAFF.

This clone came up a few times. The V gene is TRBV4-3, the J gene TRBJ2-1; 7 bases are a match to TRBD2. V lost 0 bases, J lost 8 bases, and 4 bases stayed unmatched. The CDR3 runs 14 residues. Per the germline V gene, CDR1 is LGHNA and CDR2 is YSLEER. The CDR3 protein is CASSQDRAGDEQFF. In DNA, the CDR3 is TGCGCCAGCAGCCAAGATCGGGCGGGGGATGAGCAGTTCTTC.

This chain joins TRBV27 and TRBJ2-7; TRBD1 aligns across 9 bases. In germline, CDR1 is MNHEY, CDR2 SMNVEV (reference sequence). V lost 4 bases to trimming and J lost 7 bases; unmatched junction nucleotides: 11. CDR3 length: 15 amino acids. The CDR3 loop reads CASSSQGQGQWEQYF. The CDR3 DNA reads TGTGCCAGCAGTTCTCAGGGACAGGGACAGTGGGAGCAGTACTTC.

The V call is TRBV5-1, the J call TRBJ1-2, with D possibly TRBD1 on 6 matching bases. The V end was cut by 4 bases, the J end by 7 bases, with 20 bases between. The CDR3 covers 15 residues. In germline, CDR1 is SGHRS, CDR2 YFSETQ. In DNA form, the CDR3 reads TGCGCCAGCAGCCTAGCCTCACAGGGTCAAGTTGGCTACACCTTC. Amino acid sequence: CASSLASQGQVGYTF.

The chain links TRBV5-1 to TRBJ2-1, with 8 bases that match TRBD2. The CDR3 is 16 amino acids. Germline CDR1 reads SGHRS; CDR2 reads YFSETQ. Trimming at V came to 5 bases and at J to 5 bases, leaving 12 bases not matched to a gene. The CDR3 nucleotides are TGCGCCAGCAGTTTTCCAGCGGGGGAAACGAACAATGAGCAGTTCTTC. This translates into CASSFPAGETNNEQFF.

J is TRBJ2-3 and V is TRBV4-1; the D gene is possibly TRBD2 (6 bases). Germline lookup yields CDR1 MGHRA and CDR2 YSYEKL. V was clipped by 1 base and J by 4 bases, with 9 bases between them. This CDR3 is built from 14 residues. CDR3 region: CASSQAGGSDTQYF. For the CDR3, the DNA is TGCGCCAGCAGCCAAGCTGGGGGGTCAGATACGCAGTATTTT.

The chain joins TRBV6-4 to TRBJ2-2; D call uncertain. This CDR3 has 14 amino acids. Trimming took 4 bases from V and 6 from J, leaving 12 bases between them. CDR1 and CDR2 from the germline V gene are MRHNA and SNTAGT. The CDR3 loop is CASSVTQQAGELFF. DNA of the CDR3: TGTGCCAGCAGTGTTACCCAGCAGGCCGGGGAGCTGTTTTTT.

This sequence joins TRBV6-1 and TRBJ2-7; maybe TRBD2 (6 bases). Germline V gene sequence: CDR1 MNHNS, CDR2 SASEGT. The CDR3 extends over 13 amino acids. V was pared by 4 bases and J by 8 bases, with 15 bases between. CDR3 nucleotides: TGTGCCAGCAGTGCTGAGTCAACTAGCCAGCAGTACTTC. It yields the protein CASSAESTSQQYF.

The chain carries TRBV6-5 and TRBJ1-1; D call uncertain. Germline V gives CDR1 MNHEY, CDR2 SVGAGI. Trimming removed 6 bases from V and 3 bases from J, with 5 bases in between. There are 11 residues in the CDR3. The CDR3 region has the DNA TGTGCCAGCAGGCTACACACTGAAGCTTTCTTT. Residues: CASRLHTEAFF.

V is TRBV28 and J is TRBJ1-2; D may be TRBD1 (5 bases). This CDR3 comprises 13 residues. Germline V gene sequence: CDR1 MDHEN, CDR2 SYDVKM. V shed 4 bases and J shed 3 bases, with 9 bases lying between them. CDR3 loop: CASSSQGYYGYTF. In nucleotides, the CDR3 is TGTGCCAGCAGTTCTCAGGGTTACTATGGCTACACCTTC.

Only one count was recorded for this clone. V gene TRBV29-1 combines with J gene TRBJ1-2; 7 bases are a match to TRBD1. Germline loops: CDR1 SQVTM, CDR2 ANQGSEA. This CDR3 has 12 residues. With V trimmed by 1 base and J by 8 bases, 4 bases remained unmatched. The CDR3 spells CSVEGTGSGYTF. CDR3 nucleotide sequence: TGCAGCGTTGAAGGGACAGGTTCCGGCTACACCTTC.

The genes are TRBV6-5 and TRBJ1-1, with D unclear. The CDR3 covers 13 residues. The germline V gene encodes CDR1 MNHEY and CDR2 SVGAGI. V lost 2 bases to trimming and J lost 1 base, with 5 bases between them. CDR3 coding DNA: TGTGCCAGCAGTTACAGCACGAACACTGAAGCTTTCTTT. Translation: CASSYSTNTEAFF.

The chain employs TRBV5-5 and TRBJ1-2, with D maybe TRBD1 (6 bases). The V and J ends lost 2 bases and 3 bases respectively, with 8 bases between them. The CDR3 is 13 amino acids. Per the germline V gene, CDR1 is SGHKS and CDR2 is YYEKEE (reference sequence). The CDR3 nucleotides read TGTGCCAGCAGCTTTTCAGGGGACTATGGCTACACCTTC. Residues: CASSFSGDYGYTF.

The rearrangement joins TRBV21-1 to TRBJ1-6. TRBV21-1 is a pseudogene segment. CDR3 length: 17 amino acids. CDR3 sequence (DNA): TGTGCCAGCGACCAAAGGGGGGTACAGTTTAATAGTTCACCCCTCCACTTT. Its protein product is CASDQRGVQFNSSPLHF.

The chain carries TRBV27 and TRBJ1-6; D perhaps matches TRBD1 (6 bases). The V gene's germline CDR1 is MNHEY and CDR2 SMNVEV (reference sequence). The V gene lost 6 bases and the J gene lost 8 bases, with 20 bases spanning the gap. The CDR3 has 16 amino acids. The CDR3 DNA sequence: TGTGCCAGCAGGAAACACAGGGCCCCTATAGATTCACCCCTCCACTTT. Its protein is CASRKHRAPIDSPLHF.

The rearrangement uses TRBV10-3 and TRBJ2-3; TRBD2 might be the D (5 bases). Looked up from germline, CDR1 is ENHRY and CDR2 is SYGVKD. This CDR3 region has 11 residues. Trimming took 5 bases from V and 11 from J, leaving 11 bases between them. The CDR3 bases are TGTGCCATCAGTTCCGCGGGCCGGCAGTATTTT. Amino acid sequence: CAISSAGRQYF.

The V call is TRBV10-3, the J call TRBJ1-1, with 7 bases identical to TRBD1. Germline CDR1 and CDR2: ENHRY and SYGVKD. This CDR3 contains 15 residues. V lost 0 bases, J lost 2 bases, and 3 bases stayed unmatched. The CDR3, as DNA: TGTGCCATCAGTGAGTCTGGGACAGCCAACACTGAAGCTTTCTTT. Protein: CAISESGTANTEAFF.